This T cell receptor (beta chain) was recovered during a study of cytomegalovirus exposure and HLA in healthy donors. Notes on the study in general: An observed cluster of highly shared sequence variants was recorded as a likely sequencing artifact.

Germline V gene lookup returns CDR1 SGHTA and CDR2 FQGNSA. J was trimmed by 4 bases and V by 2 bases; bases with no gene match: 6. This CDR3 spans 16 amino acids. PCR employed 60 Vbeta and 13 Jbeta primers. In the original workflow: The authors later counted 70 million to 80 million unique TCR beta chains, some 12 million of them shared. Only in-frame clones appear in the TCRdb table, and some are missing; sequencing was by immunoSEQ multiplex PCR. That table gives V, J and clone size, and the DNA gave D and trimming. This table holds under 30,000 clones, 60% to 80% found once. Details on this clone: Its antigen is currently unknown.

The TCR comes from a male donor in good health and CMV-seronegative. Sequenced: PBMCs. The chain combines TRBV7-2 with TRBJ2-5; 11 bases are shared with TRBD1. CDR3 loop: CASSLRTGGVGETQYF. The CDR3 DNA sequence: TGTGCCAGCAGCTTAAGGACAGGGGGCGTCGGAGAGACCCAGTACTTC.